The 24 T cell receptor beta chains given below trace back to one sample, sequenced in a study of T cells in Graves' hyperthyroidism and ophthalmopathy. RNA transcripts provided the source from which TCR beta CDR3 regions were amplified. HTBI primers were used for first-round RT-PCR of the TCR CDR3. TCRdb passed the multiplex PCR reads through MiXCR, listing each CDR3 protein once. The sample gives about 700,000 distinct CDR3 sequences, 45% of which show up once; 7% to 7.5% is in the top ten. Sequenced: peripheral blood or thyroid tissue (not recorded which). The origin of the receptors is an adult man with Graves' disease, either hyperthyroidism or ophthalmopathy (not recorded which).

The chain joins TRBV7-7 to TRBJ2-5, with 9 bases identical to TRBD2. This CDR3 comprises 13 residues. Germline V gene sequence: CDR1 SSHAT, CDR2 FNYEAQ (reference sequence). CDR3 amino acids: CASGRGGQETQYF. In DNA form, the CDR3 reads TGTGCTAGCGGGAGAGGCGGGCAAGAGACCCAGTACTTC.

About this clonotype: At one of its ends the junction is not consistent with the germline gene, which may arise from a read error. For the CDR3, the DNA is TGTGCCGCCAGCAGTGAAGGACGGGGTGAAGCTTTCTTT. Protein sequence: CAASSEGRGEAFF. This rearrangement joins TRBV15 to TRBJ1-1, with D uncertain. This CDR3 has 13 amino acids. The germline CDR1 and CDR2 sequences are LNHNV and YYDKDF (reference sequence). Supplemented by reference TRBV15 and TRBJ1-1, the full variable domain reads DAMVIQNPRYQVTQFGKPVTLSCSQTLNHNVMYWYQQKSSQAPKLLFHYYDKDFNNEADTPDNFQSRRPNTSFCFLDIRSPGLGDTAMYLCAASSEGRGEAFFGQGTRLTVV.

This clonotype was seen a handful of times. J is TRBJ1-2 and V is TRBV5-1; D is uncertain. The length of the CDR3 is 14 residues. Trimming cost V 5 bases and J 8 bases, with 19 bases left between them. Per germline, CDR1 SGHRS and CDR2 YFSETQ. This CDR3 is CASSQGVGVDGYTF. For the CDR3, the DNA is TGCGCCAGCAGTCAAGGAGTCGGGGTTGACGGCTACACCTTC.

The chain joins TRBV20-1 to TRBJ1-1; D is unresolved. The germline gives CDR1 DFQATT, CDR2 SNEGSKA (reference sequence). The CDR3 length is 11 residues. Trimming removed 7 bases from V and 7 bases from J, with 13 bases in between. The CDR3 DNA sequence: TGCAGTGTTTGGAGAAAATTTGAAGCTTTCTTT. It codes for CSVWRKFEAFF.

This sequence joins TRBV7-9 and TRBJ1-1, with D tentatively TRBD1 (5 bases). V gave up 3 bases and J gave up 4 bases, with 9 bases separating them. The CDR3 runs to 13 residues. Germline V gives CDR1 SEHNR, CDR2 FQNEAQ (reference sequence). This CDR3 reads CASSLRRVTEAFF. The DNA for the CDR3 is TGTGCCAGCAGCTTGCGCAGGGTCACTGAAGCTTTCTTT. Using reference TRBV7-9 and TRBJ1-1 for the parts outside the CDR3, the full variable domain is DTGVSQNPRHKITKRGQNVTFRCDPISEHNRLYWYRQTLGQGPEFLTYFQNEAQLEKSRLLSDRFSAERPKGSFSTLEIQRTEQGDSAMYLCASSLRRVTEAFFGQGTRLTVV.

This chain links TRBV2 with TRBJ1-5; TRBD1 aligns across 11 bases. The CDR3 spans 17 residues. V shed 5 bases and J 7 bases; nucleotides not matched to a gene: 13. Per the germline V gene, CDR1 is SNHLY and CDR2 is FYNNEI. The CDR3, as DNA: TGTGCCAGCAGTTTAACCGGGACAGGGGGTTCGAGACAGCCCCAGCATTTT. As protein: CASSLTGTGGSRQPQHF. Drawing the rest from reference TRBV2 and TRBJ1-5, the complete variable domain is EPEVTQTPSHQVTQMGQEVILRCVPISNHLYFYWYRQILGQKVEFLVSFYNNEISEKSEIFDDQFSVERPDGSNFTLKIRSTKLEDSAMYFCASSLTGTGGSRQPQHFGDGTRLSIL.

The DNA for the CDR3 is TGTGCCAGCAGCTCCTTCCCCAGGGATGATACGAACACTGAAGCTTTCTTT. Translation: CASSSFPRDDTNTEAFF. The chain carries TRBV7-8 and TRBJ1-1; the D gene is possibly TRBD1 (5 bases). With 4 bases removed from V and 1 base from J, the gap between germline ends came to 19 bases. Germline CDR1 SGHVS, CDR2 FQNEAQ. This CDR3 comprises 17 residues.

In the case of this clonotype: This may come from a read error, since a much larger clone is one base off. The J gene is TRBJ2-7, the V gene TRBV20-1, with D perhaps TRBD2 (6 bases). V was clipped by 3 bases and J by 7 bases, with 13 bases between them. The CDR3 is made up of 12 amino acids. Germline V gene lookup returns CDR1 DFQATT and CDR2 SNEGSKA (reference sequence). The CDR3 protein is CSASGGAWEQYF. The CDR3 DNA sequence: TGCAGTGCTAGTGGCGGGGCATGGGAGCAGTACTTC.

Only a few counts were recorded for this clonotype. The CDR3 DNA reads as TGTGCCATCAGGCAGGACACGAACACTGAAGCTTTCTTT. It yields the protein CAIRQDTNTEAFF. This rearrangement joins TRBV10-3 to TRBJ1-1; TRBD1 is a possible D gene (5 bases). Germline V gene lookup returns CDR1 ENHRY and CDR2 SYGVKD. The CDR3 length is 13 residues. V lost 6 bases, J lost 1 base, and 9 bases lay in between.

This clonotype was seen at least ten times. The chain links TRBV2 to TRBJ1-6; no clear D gene. Germline loops: CDR1 SNHLY, CDR2 FYNNEI. The CDR3 has 12 residues. V lost 7 bases and J lost 5, with 6 bases in between. CDR3: CASNGDNSPLHF. In DNA form, the CDR3 reads TGTGCCAGCAACGGAGATAATTCACCCCTCCACTTT.

In this sample, this clonotype turned up a few times. The chain combines TRBV5-4 with TRBJ1-2; 7 nucleotides agree with TRBD1. Trimming at V came to 0 bases and at J to 4 bases, leaving 3 bases not matched to a gene. Germline loops: CDR1 SGHNT, CDR2 YYREEE (reference sequence). This CDR3 comprises 14 residues. CDR3 DNA sequence: TGTGCCAGCAGCTTGGTAGCAGGGGGCTATGGCTACACCTTC. This translates into CASSLVAGGYGYTF.

This clonotype was seen at least ten times. The rearrangement links TRBV12-3 or TRBV12-4 to TRBJ1-3, with D unclear. The CDR3 is made up of 12 amino acids. V lost 5 bases to trimming and J lost 3 bases, with 5 bases between them. This CDR3 reads CASSQYGNTIYF. In nucleotides, the CDR3 is TGTGCCAGCAGTCAGTATGGAAACACCATATATTTT.

V usage is TRBV7-8 and J usage is TRBJ2-5; 12 positions agree with TRBD2. Germline values: CDR1 SGHVS, CDR2 FQNEAQ. The length of the CDR3 is 18 residues. With 1 base clipped from V and 0 bases from J, the junction kept 6 bases outside the gene matches. CDR3 DNA sequence: TGTGCCAGCAGCTTAGTTCGGACTAGCGGGACTTACCAAGAGACCCAGTACTTC. This translates into CASSLVRTSGTYQETQYF.

This rearrangement joins TRBV5-1 to TRBJ1-1, with D perhaps TRBD1 (5 bases). CDR3 size: 12 residues. CDR1 SGHRS and CDR2 YFSETQ come from the germline V gene. Trimming shortened V by 4 bases and J by 4 bases, and 8 bases separated the two germline ends. The CDR3 spells CASSDGATEAFF. The CDR3 region has the DNA TGCGCCAGCAGCGACGGGGCCACTGAAGCTTTCTTT.

The chain carries TRBV2 and TRBJ1-4, with 7 nucleotides matching TRBD1. The CDR3 is 17 residues long. The V gene's germline CDR1 is SNHLY and CDR2 FYNNEI. V dropped 3 bases and J dropped 5; count of bases not matched to a gene: 12. CDR3 loop: CASSEPGQVNRNEKLFF. The CDR3, as DNA: TGTGCCAGCAGTGAGCCCGGACAGGTAAACCGGAATGAAAAACTGTTTTTT. The complete variable domain, with remaining parts taken from reference TRBV2 and TRBJ1-4, reads EPEVTQTPSHQVTQMGQEVILRCVPISNHLYFYWYRQILGQKVEFLVSFYNNEISEKSEIFDDQFSVERPDGSNFTLKIRSTKLEDSAMYFCASSEPGQVNRNEKLFFGSGTQLSVL.

With regard to this clonotype: A much larger clone lies one base from this, so it may be a read error. V and J are TRBV29-1 and TRBJ1-1; D not resolved. V was cut by 7 bases and J by 1 base, with 10 bases left in between. The CDR3 runs to 12 residues. CDR1 is SQVTM, CDR2 ANQGSEA, per germline. CDR3 bases: TGCAGCGCTGATCCAGGGAACACTGAAGCTTTCTTT. Residues: CSADPGNTEAFF.

This clonotype showed up just a few times. The chain uses TRBV12-3 or TRBV12-4 and TRBJ1-5; D is perhaps TRBD1 (6 bases). V lost 1 base, J lost 7 bases, and 14 bases lay in between. This CDR3 region has 15 residues. The CDR3, as DNA: TGTGCCAGCAGTTTAGTAGGGGGTATTGGCCAGCCCCAGCATTTT. It translates to CASSLVGGIGQPQHF.

The genes are TRBV6-2 or TRBV6-3 and TRBJ1-4, with 10 bases fitting TRBD1. The CDR3 covers 16 residues. The germline V gene encodes CDR1 MNHEY and CDR2 SVGEGT. The ends lost 0 bases at V and 10 bases at J; junction bases unmatched: 8. This CDR3 is CASSYSWRDRGRKLFF. The CDR3 DNA reads as TGTGCCAGCAGTTACTCGTGGAGGGACAGGGGCCGAAAACTGTTTTTT.

Notes on this clonotype: One base away lies a much larger clone, so this may be a sequencing read error. As DNA, the CDR3 is TGTGCCAGCAGCGTAGGAGAGGTCGGTCAGCCCCAGCATTTT. It is translated as CASSVGEVGQPQHF. The gene calls are TRBV9 and TRBJ1-5; D unclear. From germline, CDR1 is SGDLS and CDR2 YYNGEE. Deletions cut 0 bases from V and 6 bases from J, with 10 bases between. This CDR3 region has 14 residues.

This clonotype came up a few times. V is TRBV5-6 and J is TRBJ2-5; TRBD2 matches 9 bases. V shed 4 bases and J 0 bases; nucleotides not matched to a gene: 7. Germline V gives CDR1 SGHDT, CDR2 YYEEEE. There are 16 residues in the CDR3. The DNA for the CDR3 is TGTGCCAGCAGCGGCCCGGGACTAGCAGACCAAGAGACCCAGTACTTC. This sequence encodes CASSGPGLADQETQYF. Using reference TRBV5-6 and TRBJ2-5 for the parts outside the CDR3, the full variable domain is DAGVTQSPTHLIKTRGQQVTLRCSPKSGHDTVSWYQQALGQGPQFIFQYYEEEERQRGNFPDRFSGHQFPNYSSELNVNALLLGDSALYLCASSGPGLADQETQYFGPGTRLLVL.

The sample holds a few counts of this clonotype. The rearrangement links TRBV7-9 to TRBJ1-1; D not certain. V was shortened by 5 bases and J by 11 bases, with 24 bases between the two germline ends. The CDR3 spans 15 residues. The germline V gene encodes CDR1 SEHNR and CDR2 FQNEAQ (reference sequence). The CDR3 spells CASSPRERDDLSAFF. For the CDR3, the DNA is TGTGCCAGCAGCCCCCGTGAGAGGGATGACCTCAGTGCTTTCTTT.

The chain uses TRBV12-3 or TRBV12-4 and TRBJ1-5; D is possibly TRBD1 (5 bases). V was trimmed by 2 bases and J by 9 bases, leaving 8 bases between them. CDR3 length: 12 residues. CDR3: CASSLRGGPQHF. The CDR3 DNA follows: TGTGCCAGCAGTTTACGTGGGGGGCCCCAGCATTTT.

This clonotype was observed a few times. The chain couples TRBV11-1 to TRBJ2-7, with a tentative D call TRBD2 (6 bases). V gave up 4 bases and J gave up 0 bases, with 10 bases separating them. Germline V gives CDR1 SGHAT, CDR2 FQDESV (reference sequence). There are 14 residues in the CDR3. CDR3 amino acids: CASSSGLRSYEQYF. As DNA, the CDR3 is TGTGCCAGCAGCTCGGGACTCCGCTCCTACGAGCAGTACTTC.

This clonotype was counted ten times or more. This chain joins TRBV5-1 and TRBJ1-2; a possible D gene is TRBD1 (6 bases). CDR1 and CDR2 (germline): SGHRS, YFSETQ. CDR3 length: 14 residues. V was clipped by 1 base and J by 2 bases, with 9 bases between them. The chain's CDR3 is CASSLPGQNYGYTF. DNA for the CDR3: TGCGCCAGCAGCTTGCCAGGACAGAACTATGGCTACACCTTC.